This record looks at one T cell receptor (beta chain) sequence and its context. What it recognizes is unknown. TCRdb passed the RT-PCR reads through MiXCR, listing each CDR3 protein once. The sample includes about 650,000 distinct CDR3 sequences, around 15% of them seen just once. This record belongs to a study of response to subunit inactivated influenza vaccine. Study-wide results and caveats: A suggestion made by the authors is that each seasonal influenza vaccination recruits few new T cells.

Germline assignment: CDR1 ENHRY and CDR2 SYGVKD. V lost 11 bases and J lost 7; bases outside the gene matches: 14. The CDR3 sequence is 13 residues long. Material: PBMCs from blood, obtained 14 to 15 days before vaccination. This TCR was sampled from a man aged 45 to 65 who received an inactivated influenza vaccine. This chain links TRBV10-3 with TRBJ2-7; 7 bases match TRBD2. The CDR3 region has the DNA TGTGCCGGGGGGGGTCCCCCTACTGGGGAGCAGTACTTC. Its protein is CAGGGPPTGEQYF.